This TCR beta chain was captured in a study of shared clonotypes between healthy human individuals. Unmatched junction bases numbered 5, after V lost 1 base and J lost 5 bases. CDR1 is SGHVS and CDR2 is FNYEAQ in the germline V gene. This CDR3 is built from 15 residues. At a deep level, the assay was run. In replicate PCRs of unsorted PBMC, 250 to 300 ng DNA, about 31,000 T cell genomes, was used. Assay used: immunoSEQ multiplex PCR; TCRdb lists only in-frame clones, some missing. The sample includes some 530,000 clones, over 75% of them seen just once. The chain links TRBV7-6 to TRBJ2-7; 10 nucleotides match TRBD2. Input material: PBMCs. This TCR derives from a woman aged 40-49 years in good health. Some clones in this sample may be carry-over from other donors' samples. The CDR3 loop is CASSLGTSGEHEQYF. The CDR3 coding sequence is TGTGCCAGCAGCTTAGGGACTAGCGGCGAACACGAGCAGTACTTC. The whole variable domain, remainder taken from reference TRBV7-6 and TRBJ2-7, is GAGVSQSPRYKVTKRGQDVALRCDPISGHVSLYWYRQALGQGPEFLTYFNYEAQQDKSGLPNDRFSAERPEGSISTLTIQRTEQRDSAMYRCASSLGTSGEHEQYFGPGTRLTVT.